These 7 T cell receptor beta chains were sequenced from one sample in a study of T cells in Graves' hyperthyroidism and ophthalmopathy. TCR beta CDR3 region amplification was performed from RNA transcripts. The HTBI set primed first-round TCR CDR3 RT-PCR. TCRdb reprocessed the multiplex PCR reads with MiXCR, giving one entry per CDR3 protein. Of around 520,000 distinct CDR3 sequences listed, 14% are singletons. The sequenced sample was blood. These receptors all stem from a woman aged 40-49 years with Graves' hyperthyroidism.

This clonotype was counted between two and nine times. The chain couples TRBV29-1 to TRBJ1-4; D is ambiguous. This CDR3 contains 14 residues. Germline V gives CDR1 SQVTM, CDR2 ANQGSEA. The V and J ends lost 4 bases and 5 bases respectively, with 14 bases between them. The CDR3 reads CSVGDGTTNEKLFF. The CDR3 DNA is TGCAGCGTTGGCGACGGTACCACGAATGAAAAACTGTTTTTT.

In its sample, this clonotype was seen once. Here the CDR3 reads CASSSSGGLETQYF. The CDR3 DNA follows: TGTGCCAGCAGCTCCTCGGGGGGTTTGGAGACCCAGTACTTC. This chain joins TRBV7-3 and TRBJ2-5; TRBD2 matches 7 bases. Germline CDR1 and CDR2: SGHTA and FQGTGA. V was clipped by 4 bases and J by 5 bases; unmatched bases: 7. The CDR3 extends over 14 amino acids.

This clonotype was picked up many times. The CDR3 protein is CASRLQGAGQPQHF. As DNA, the CDR3 is TGTGCCAGCAGGTTACAGGGGGCCGGTCAGCCCCAGCATTTT. The chain uses TRBV12-3 or TRBV12-4 and TRBJ1-5; TRBD1 aligns across 9 bases. V lost 6 bases and J lost 6; bases outside the gene matches: 6. This CDR3 is built from 14 residues.

The rearrangement uses TRBV29-1 and TRBJ1-1, with D tentatively TRBD1 (5 bases). The CDR3 sequence is 13 residues long. The germline CDR1 and CDR2 sequences are SQVTM and ANQGSEA. V was shortened by 8 bases and J by 6 bases, with 19 bases between the two germline ends. The DNA for the CDR3 is TGCAGCACCCGCCGGGGGGGGGACGCTGAAGCTTTCTTT. It codes for CSTRRGGDAEAFF.

Written as DNA, the CDR3 is TGTGCCATCAGTGGCGACAATTCCTACGAGCAGTACTTC. Protein product: CAISGDNSYEQYF. The rearrangement uses TRBV10-3 and TRBJ2-7; D ambiguous. V lost 4 bases and J 1 base, leaving 8 bases between the germline ends. Germline lookup yields CDR1 ENHRY and CDR2 SYGVKD. The CDR3 is 13 residues long.

In this sample, this clonotype turned up many times. The chain couples TRBV28 to TRBJ1-1; perhaps TRBD1 as D (5 bases). CDR1 is MDHEN and CDR2 is SYDVKM in the germline V gene. The V and J ends lost 5 bases and 9 bases respectively, with 13 bases between them. This CDR3 has 12 amino acids. For the CDR3, the DNA is TGTGCCAGCAGTCTCCGACAGACCCAAGCTTTCTTT. Amino acid sequence: CASSLRQTQAFF.

This clonotype occurred many times. The CDR3 DNA reads TGTGCCAGCAGTTTAGGGACAGGGGTAGGCGAGCAGTACTTC. Translating it yields CASSLGTGVGEQYF. The J gene is TRBJ2-7, the V gene TRBV12-3 or TRBV12-4; 9 bases are a match to TRBD1. The CDR3 has 14 residues. V dropped 1 base and J dropped 6; count of bases not matched to a gene: 4.